The clone carrying this T cell receptor beta chain was observed a handful of times. Antigen specificity is unknown. The data originate from a study of pediatric ulcerative colitis. About the study: Most patients had pancolitis, and two had left-sided colitis.

Sequencing used immunoSEQ multiplex PCR; TCRdb keeps in-frame clones, though not all of them. Among 55,000 to 65,000 clones listed, 77% were seen once. The length of the CDR3 is 14 residues. The ends were cut back, 5 bases at V and 0 bases at J, with 8 bases in the middle. CDR1 and CDR2 (germline): SGHTA, FQGNSA. Study results and caveats: Blood samples from a couple of patients yielded substantially fewer templates and were excluded from blood-rectal overlap analysis. Ulcerative colitis patients shared more blood-rectal clones than controls.

Sample: blood. The V and J genes are TRBV7-2 and TRBJ2-1, with D unresolved. The TCR sequence derives from a boy younger than 18 with moderate ulcerative colitis. CDR3 DNA: TGTGCCAGCAGCCCCTCGAGCTCCTACAATGAGCAGTTCTTC. Translating gives CASSPSSSYNEQFF.